The source of this T cell receptor (beta chain) is a study of T-cell reconstitution after alpha-beta-depleted transplantation in children. Study-level points and caveats: Newly produced T cells mostly provided counts and TCRbeta diversity after one year, as hyperexpanded clones declined.

Unique molecular identifiers featured in how the TCRbeta library was prepared. TCRdb redid the calling of the PCR reads with MiXCR, one entry per CDR3 protein. Of fewer than 250,000 distinct CDR3 sequences in the sample, around a sixth were seen once. This clonotype has more than one count but fewer than ten. Its specificity is unknown. Trimming cost V 8 bases and J 0 bases, with 5 bases left between them. CDR3 length: 12 residues. This clonotype was obtained from a male patient under 10 years old who had a stem cell transplant for acute lymphoblastic leukemia, so the T cells may come from the graft donor. Material: PBMCs, mostly from graft donor cells, obtained 360 days after TCRalphabeta/CD19-depleted stem cell transplant. This sequence joins TRBV12-3 or TRBV12-4 and TRBJ1-5; unclear D gene. The CDR3 DNA reads TGTGCCAGCGGCAATAGCAATCAGCCCCAGCATTTT. Translating gives CASGNSNQPQHF.